A single sample is the source of the 30 T cell receptor beta chains below, sequenced in a study of shared clonotypes between healthy human individuals. Here immunoSEQ multiplex PCR was the method, and the copy in TCRdb shows in-frame clones only, minus some. The sample contains 600,000 to 700,000 clones, 55% to 85% of which appear only once. Sample: memory CD4+ T cells sorted from blood. Subset specified: CD45RA-negative fraction. These receptors were obtained from a woman in her 30s in good health.

In this sample, this clone turned up a few times. The CDR3 spells CASSKTFTISSYNEQFF. The CDR3 bases are TGTGCCAGCAGTAAAACCTTTACCATAAGCTCCTACAATGAGCAGTTCTTC. This chain connects TRBV2 to TRBJ2-1; D is ambiguous. This CDR3 is built from 17 residues. Trimming left V 5 bases short and J 0 bases short, with 17 bases between. In germline, CDR1 is SNHLY, CDR2 FYNNEI. The full variable domain, in which reference TRBV2 and TRBJ2-1 provide the parts outside the CDR3, is EPEVTQTPSHQVTQMGQEVILRCVPISNHLYFYWYRQILGQKVEFLVSFYNNEISEKSEIFDDQFSVERPDGSNFTLKIRSTKLEDSAMYFCASSKTFTISSYNEQFFGPGTRLTVL.

A word on this clone: A junction end diverges from the germline sequence, so it may reflect a read error. The J gene is TRBJ1-2, the V gene TRBV2, with 7 bases that match TRBD1. This CDR3 region has 14 residues. Germline CDR1 reads SNHLY; CDR2 reads FYNNEI. For the CDR3, the DNA is TGTGCCGGAGAGCGGGACAGAGCCATTTATGACTACACCTTC. It translates to CAGERDRAIYDYTF.

The gene calls are TRBV11-2 and TRBJ1-4; D not certain. Between the trimmed V and J ends, which lost 5 bases and 3 bases, there was a span of 16 bases. The V gene's germline CDR1 is SGHAT and CDR2 FQNNGV. CDR3 length: 16 amino acids. In nucleotides, the CDR3 is TGTGCCAGCAGCCAGCTGAGGAGATTCTCTAATGAAAAACTGTTTTTT. Translating gives CASSQLRRFSNEKLFF.

The chain uses TRBV11-3 and TRBJ2-2; 8 nucleotides agree with TRBD2. Germline V lookup: CDR1 SGHNT, CDR2 YENEEA. J gave up 5 bases and V 4 bases, and 9 bases lay outside the gene matches. This CDR3 comprises 16 residues. The CDR3 sequence is CASSSSSGSATGELFF. The CDR3, as DNA: TGTGCCAGCAGCTCATCAAGCGGGAGTGCGACCGGGGAGCTGTTTTTT.

This clone is a singleton in its sample. The rearrangement links TRBV7-9 to TRBJ2-1, with D possibly being TRBD2 (5 bases). The CDR3 is 13 residues long. The germline V and J ends were trimmed by 4 bases and 1 base, with 5 bases remaining between them. Looked up from germline, CDR1 is SEHNR and CDR2 is FQNEAQ (reference sequence). The CDR3 DNA follows: TGTGCCAGCAGCTGGGAGTCCTACAATGAGCAGTTCTTC. Amino acid sequence: CASSWESYNEQFF. Supplemented by reference TRBV7-9 and TRBJ2-1, the full variable domain reads DTGVSQNPRHKITKRGQNVTFRCDPISEHNRLYWYRQTLGQGPEFLTYFQNEAQLEKSRLLSDRFSAERPKGSFSTLEIQRTEQGDSAMYLCASSWESYNEQFFGPGTRLTVL.

This clone was seen many times. This chain joins TRBV6-4 and TRBJ1-3, with 9 bases fitting TRBD1. With V trimmed by 6 bases and J by 1 base, 10 bases remained unmatched. This CDR3 is built from 17 residues. Germline lookup yields CDR1 MRHNA and CDR2 SNTAGT. As DNA, the CDR3 is TGTGCCAGCAGGGCACGGACAGGGGTAAGGTCTGGAAACACCATATATTTT. Translating gives CASRARTGVRSGNTIYF.

The rearrangement joins TRBV28 to TRBJ1-2; no clear D gene. V was shortened by 5 bases and J by 0 bases, with 19 bases between the two germline ends. Per the germline V gene, CDR1 is MDHEN and CDR2 is SYDVKM. This CDR3 contains 17 residues. CDR3 nucleotides: TGTGCCAGCAGTCCCTCCTCGAGACATGCAACTAACTATGGCTACACCTTC. Its protein is CASSPSSRHATNYGYTF.

The CDR3 sequence: CASRTGRDTEAFF. CDR3 DNA sequence: TGTGCCAGCAGGACAGGGAGGGACACTGAAGCTTTCTTT. The rearrangement links TRBV28 to TRBJ1-1; 7 positions agree with TRBD1. Germline values: CDR1 MDHEN, CDR2 SYDVKM. The CDR3 is 13 amino acids. The V gene end was trimmed by 6 bases and the J gene end by 3 bases; junction bases not matched to a gene: 4.

This chain joins TRBV5-1 and TRBJ2-5; 7 bases agree with TRBD2. Germline V CDR1 and CDR2: SGHRS, YFSETQ. V dropped 3 bases and J dropped 5; count of bases not matched to a gene: 10. CDR3 length: 15 amino acids. CDR3 sequence reads: CASSWGTMSWETQYF. The CDR3 coding sequence is TGCGCCAGCAGCTGGGGGACTATGTCGTGGGAGACCCAGTACTTC.

This clone was counted only a few times. V gene TRBV5-1 combines with J gene TRBJ2-1; 8 nucleotides match TRBD2. Germline CDR1 and CDR2: SGHRS and YFSETQ. This CDR3 region has 16 residues. Unmatched junction bases numbered 6, after V lost 0 bases and J lost 4 bases. The CDR3 here is CASSLAGGRNYNEQFF. The CDR3 coding sequence is TGCGCCAGCAGCTTGGCGGGAGGGAGAAATTACAATGAGCAGTTCTTC. Full variable domain (remainder filled in from reference TRBV5-1 and TRBJ2-1): KAGVTQTPRYLIKTRGQQVTLSCSPISGHRSVSWYQQTPGQGLQFLFEYFSETQRNKGNFPGRFSGRQFSNSRSEMNVSTLELGDSALYLCASSLAGGRNYNEQFFGPGTRLTVL.

The chain carries TRBV28 and TRBJ1-4; D uncertain. This CDR3 contains 13 residues. Germline values: CDR1 MDHEN, CDR2 SYDVKM. V gave up 5 bases and J gave up 4 bases, with 8 bases separating them. This CDR3 is CASSPGFNEKLFF. The CDR3 nucleotides read TGTGCCAGCAGTCCAGGTTTTAATGAAAAACTGTTTTTT.

This chain uses TRBV9 with TRBJ2-7; maybe TRBD1 (6 bases). The CDR3 contains 13 residues. Germline CDR1 and CDR2: SGDLS and YYNGEE. Deletions cut 1 base from V and 6 bases from J, with 11 bases between. The CDR3 DNA reads TGTGCCAGCAGCGTACAACTCAGGGGCGAGCAGTACTTC. Translation: CASSVQLRGEQYF.

This rearrangement joins TRBV5-5 to TRBJ1-2; no firm D call. Germline CDR1 SGHKS, CDR2 YYEKEE (reference sequence). The V end lost 0 bases, the J end lost 1 base, and 4 bases lay between the germline ends. The CDR3 runs to 13 residues. CDR3 loop: CASSLASNYGYTF. CDR3 in DNA: TGTGCCAGCAGCTTGGCTAGTAACTATGGCTACACCTTC.

The chain is built from TRBV23-1 and TRBJ2-4; D uncertain. TRBV23-1 qualifies as an ORF whose function is uncertain. The CDR3 contains 17 residues. The germline V and J ends were trimmed by 0 bases and 0 bases, with 12 bases remaining between them. The CDR3 DNA sequence: TGCGCCAGCAGTCAATCCGCCGGACGCCTAGCCAAAAACATTCAGTACTTC. It codes for CASSQSAGRLAKNIQYF.

With regard to this clone: Other DNA sequences in this sample translate to the same CDR3. The chain has TRBV4-2 and TRBJ2-3; maybe TRBD2 (5 bases). The V gene's germline CDR1 is LGHNA and CDR2 YNFKEQ. Trimming stripped 1 base from V and 2 bases from J, with 7 bases between. The length of the CDR3 is 14 residues. The CDR3 sequence is CASSQGTSTDTQYF. CDR3 bases: TGTGCCAGCAGCCAAGGGACTTCCACAGATACGCAGTATTTT.

This clone was observed at least ten times. The chain recombines TRBV5-1 with TRBJ1-2, with D maybe TRBD1 (5 bases). CDR3 length: 14 residues. The V end was cut by 4 bases, the J end by 8 bases, with 18 bases between. Germline CDR1 reads SGHRS; CDR2 reads YFSETQ. Here the CDR3 DNA reads TGCGCCAGCAGCCCGGGCGAGACGGGGGACGGCTACACCTTC. Translating it yields CASSPGETGDGYTF.

The chain uses TRBV19 and TRBJ2-5, with 11 bases matching TRBD1. In germline, CDR1 is LNHDA, CDR2 SQIVND (reference sequence). The CDR3 runs to 15 residues. J was trimmed by 2 bases and V by 4 bases; bases with no gene match: 3. The CDR3 here is CASSTGQGVQETQYF. Here the CDR3 DNA reads TGTGCCAGTAGTACGGGACAGGGGGTTCAAGAGACCCAGTACTTC.

This rearrangement joins TRBV7-9 to TRBJ2-2; a possible D gene is TRBD1 (6 bases). Germline CDR1 SEHNR, CDR2 FQNEAQ (reference sequence). The V end was cut by 5 bases, the J end by 7 bases, with 17 bases between. The CDR3 extends over 15 amino acids. The DNA for the CDR3 is TGTGCCAGCAGCGAGGACAGTCGGAGTGGCGGGGAGCTGTTTTTT. It codes for CASSEDSRSGGELFF.

The chain is built from TRBV27 and TRBJ1-1; D is undetermined. The CDR3 spans 13 residues. In germline, CDR1 is MNHEY, CDR2 SMNVEV (reference sequence). V lost 3 bases to trimming and J lost 6 bases, with 11 bases between them. Here the CDR3 DNA reads TGTGCCAGCAGTTTGCACAATCTAGCTGAAGCTTTCTTT. Translation gives CASSLHNLAEAFF.

This clone was seen only a few times. The V and J genes are TRBV6-1 and TRBJ2-7; 11 nucleotides agree with TRBD1. The germline V gene encodes CDR1 MNHNS and CDR2 SASEGT. Losses at the gene ends were 6 bases for V and 5 bases for J; bases not matched to a gene: 6. The CDR3 is made up of 14 amino acids. The CDR3 reads CASRDRGLGNEQYF. Written as DNA, the CDR3 is TGTGCCAGCAGGGACAGGGGGCTCGGGAACGAGCAGTACTTC.

This rearrangement joins TRBV7-8 to TRBJ2-7; no clear D. V dropped 3 bases and J dropped 7 bases, with 22 bases sitting between them. Germline CDR1 SGHVS, CDR2 FQNEAQ. The CDR3 covers 16 residues. The CDR3: CASSFKAGSGLREQYF. Written as DNA, the CDR3 is TGTGCCAGCAGCTTCAAAGCCGGGTCCGGGCTAAGGGAGCAGTACTTC.

This clone has just a few counts. Germline is not matched at one junction end, which may reflect a read error. The gene calls are TRBV2 and TRBJ1-2, with TRBD1 matching 10 bases. CDR1 SNHLY and CDR2 FYNNEI come from the germline V gene. The CDR3 totals 14 residues. Here the CDR3 DNA reads TGTGCCAGAAGTGACAGGGGGCATAACTATGGCTACACCTTC. This sequence encodes CARSDRGHNYGYTF.

The chain combines TRBV9 with TRBJ2-7, with 7 bases matching TRBD1. Germline CDR1 is SGDLS and CDR2 is YYNGEE. This CDR3 has 15 amino acids. With 3 bases clipped from V and 2 bases from J, the junction kept 8 bases outside the gene matches. CDR3 residues: CASSAGTDLPYEQYF. The CDR3 coding sequence is TGTGCCAGCAGCGCAGGGACAGACCTCCCCTACGAGCAGTACTTC.

The J gene is TRBJ2-7, the V gene TRBV27; TRBD1 matches at 8 bases. The CDR3 totals 15 residues. J lost 3 bases, V lost 2 bases, and 6 bases had no gene match. Per germline, CDR1 MNHEY and CDR2 SMNVEV (reference sequence). The CDR3 protein is CASSLKDRVGYEQYF. The CDR3, as DNA: TGTGCCAGCAGTTTAAAGGACAGGGTAGGCTACGAGCAGTACTTC.

This chain connects TRBV18 to TRBJ2-7; possibly TRBD1 for D (6 bases). CDR1 is KGHSH and CDR2 is LQKENI in the germline V gene. The germline V and J ends were trimmed by 3 bases and 2 bases, with 14 bases remaining between them. This CDR3 region has 15 residues. CDR3 sequence reads: CASSPGTSTTYEQYF. The CDR3 region has the DNA TGTGCCAGCTCACCCGGGACAAGTACAACCTACGAGCAGTACTTC. The full variable domain, completed using reference TRBV18 and TRBJ2-7, is NAGVMQNPRHLVRRRGQEARLRCSPMKGHSHVYWYRQLPEEGLKFMVYLQKENIIDESGMPKERFSAEFPKEGPSILRIQQVVRGDSAAYFCASSPGTSTTYEQYFGPGTRLTVT.

In its sample, this clone was seen a few times. V usage is TRBV6-4 and J usage is TRBJ2-7; 9 bases are shared with TRBD1. The germline V gene encodes CDR1 MRHNA and CDR2 SNTAGT. The CDR3 has 13 amino acids. The V gene end was trimmed by 4 bases and the J gene end by 6 bases; junction bases not matched to a gene: 4. CDR3 nucleotide sequence: TGTGCCAGCAGTGTTGGGACAGGGATCGAGCAGTACTTC. Amino acids: CASSVGTGIEQYF.

This chain links TRBV5-1 with TRBJ2-1, with a tentative D call TRBD2 (5 bases). Germline assignment: CDR1 SGHRS and CDR2 YFSETQ. This CDR3 comprises 14 residues. V was clipped by 5 bases and J by 3 bases, with 12 bases between them. Here the CDR3 reads CASSVGSIYNEQFF. The CDR3, as DNA: TGCGCCAGCAGTGTAGGGAGCATCTACAATGAGCAGTTCTTC.

This rearrangement joins TRBV27 to TRBJ2-1; 9 bases agree with TRBD2. The CDR3 totals 18 residues. J lost 5 bases, V lost 5 bases, and 16 bases had no gene match. CDR1 and CDR2 (germline): MNHEY, SMNVEV (reference sequence). The chain's CDR3 is CASSTRTSDRFEDNEQFF. The CDR3 DNA is TGTGCCAGCAGTACCCGGACTAGCGACCGTTTCGAGGACAATGAGCAGTTCTTC.

The genes are TRBV6-1 and TRBJ2-2; D gene uncertain. The CDR3 contains 16 residues. Germline CDR1 is MNHNS and CDR2 is SASEGT. V lost 4 bases, J lost 6 bases, and 18 bases lay in between. The CDR3 DNA sequence: TGTGCCAGCAGTGGAATGGCAATAAAAAGTCCCGGGGAGCTGTTTTTT. Its protein is CASSGMAIKSPGELFF.

The gene calls are TRBV19 and TRBJ2-2; weak D call: TRBD1 (5 bases). Trimming removed 1 base at V and 2 bases at J, with 8 bases between. Germline CDR1 and CDR2: LNHDA and SQIVND (reference sequence). The length of the CDR3 is 15 residues. The CDR3, as DNA: TGTGCCAGTAGTATAGTAGGACAAAACACCGGGGAGCTGTTTTTT. This gives the protein CASSIVGQNTGELFF.